This TCR beta chain was retrieved from a study of vaccination and CD4 T cells after COVID-19. On the study more broadly: Overlapping peptides of the spike proteins of SARS-CoV-2, HCoV-NL63, HCoV-OC43 and HCoV-229E were used for cell stimulation.

The Oncomine TCR Beta short-read assay generated sequence data from the DNA of cultured CD4+ T cells. One entry per CDR3 protein results from TCRdb running MiXCR on the PCR reads. The sample records more than 8,000 distinct CDR3 sequences, about 55% being singletons. The study's findings and limits: The median SARS-CoV-2-reactive clonotype number increased from around 19 to 38, without statistical significance.

As for treatment: approximately nine-day PBMC culture with coronavirus spike peptide pools or control peptides (ViraFEST assay). Following expansion of antigen-specific T cells with peptide pools, ViraFEST then sequenced TCRs. Once cultured around nine days, CD4+ T cells underwent isolation by negative selection. With respect to this clonotype: Its antigen is not identified.

CDR1 and CDR2 (germline): SGHTA, FQGNSA. The CDR3 has 15 residues. Between the trimmed V and J ends, which lost 2 bases and 5 bases, there was a span of 15 bases. Sequenced material: CD4+ T cells from blood, cultured in vitro. The clonotype comes from a human donor who had recovered from COVID-19. The chain is built from TRBV7-2 and TRBJ1-2; D is unclear. Here the CDR3 DNA reads TGTGCCAGCAGCTTACCAACCGTGGGTTGGTATGGCTACACCTTC. The encoded protein is CASSLPTVGWYGYTF.